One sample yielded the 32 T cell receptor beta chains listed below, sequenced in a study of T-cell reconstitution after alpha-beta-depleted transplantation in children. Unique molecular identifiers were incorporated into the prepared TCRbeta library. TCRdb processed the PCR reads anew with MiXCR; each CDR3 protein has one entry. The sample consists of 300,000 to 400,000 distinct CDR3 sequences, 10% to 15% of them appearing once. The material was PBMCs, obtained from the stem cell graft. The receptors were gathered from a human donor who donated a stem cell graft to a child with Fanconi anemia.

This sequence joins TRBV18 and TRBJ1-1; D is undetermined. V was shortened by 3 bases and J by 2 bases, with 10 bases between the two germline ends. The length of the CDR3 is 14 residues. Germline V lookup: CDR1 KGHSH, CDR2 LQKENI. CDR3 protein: CASSPKDGNTEAFF. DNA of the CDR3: TGTGCCAGCTCACCGAAGGACGGTAACACTGAAGCTTTCTTT.

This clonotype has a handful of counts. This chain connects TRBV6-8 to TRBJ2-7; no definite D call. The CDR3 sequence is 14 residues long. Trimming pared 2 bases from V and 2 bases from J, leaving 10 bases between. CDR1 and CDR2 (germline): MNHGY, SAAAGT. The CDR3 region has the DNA TGTGCCAGCAGTTACATAGGCAACCCCTACGAGCAGTACTTC. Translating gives CASSYIGNPYEQYF.

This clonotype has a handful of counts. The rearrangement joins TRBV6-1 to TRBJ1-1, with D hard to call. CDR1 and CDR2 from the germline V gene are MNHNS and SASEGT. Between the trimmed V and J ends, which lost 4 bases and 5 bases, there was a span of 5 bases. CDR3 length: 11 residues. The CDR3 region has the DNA TGTGCCAGCAGTGTTAAAACTGAAGCTTTCTTT. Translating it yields CASSVKTEAFF.

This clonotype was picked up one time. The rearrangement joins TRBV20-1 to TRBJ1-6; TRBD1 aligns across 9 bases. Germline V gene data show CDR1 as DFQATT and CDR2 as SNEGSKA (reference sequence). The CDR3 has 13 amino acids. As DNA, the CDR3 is TGCAGCAGAAACAGGGGGCTTAATTCACCCCTCCACTTT. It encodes CSRNRGLNSPLHF.

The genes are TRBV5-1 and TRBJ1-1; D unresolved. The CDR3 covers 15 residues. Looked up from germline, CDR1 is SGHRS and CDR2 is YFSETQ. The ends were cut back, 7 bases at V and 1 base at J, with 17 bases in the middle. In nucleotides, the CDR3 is TGCGCCAGCGCCCCCGGAGTCGGGTCGAACACTGAAGCTTTCTTT. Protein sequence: CASAPGVGSNTEAFF.

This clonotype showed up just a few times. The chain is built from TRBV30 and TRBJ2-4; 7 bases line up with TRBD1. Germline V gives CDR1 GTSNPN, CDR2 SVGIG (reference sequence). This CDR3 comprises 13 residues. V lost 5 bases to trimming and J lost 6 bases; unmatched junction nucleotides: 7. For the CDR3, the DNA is TGTGCCTGGGAGGGACAGCTAAGAAACATTCAGTACTTC. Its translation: CAWEGQLRNIQYF.

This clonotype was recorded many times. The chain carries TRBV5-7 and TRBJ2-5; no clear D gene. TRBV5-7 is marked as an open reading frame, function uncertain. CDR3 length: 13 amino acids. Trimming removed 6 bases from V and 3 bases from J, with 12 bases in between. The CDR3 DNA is TGTGCCAGCACCCCGACGGATAAAGAGACCCAGTACTTC. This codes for CASTPTDKETQYF.

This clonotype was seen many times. CDR3 nucleotides: TGTGCCAGCAGTTACCGACTCGGGACAGAGAACACTGAAGCTTTCTTT. The encoded protein is CASSYRLGTENTEAFF. This chain links TRBV6-5 with TRBJ1-1; TRBD1 aligns across 7 bases. V trimming: 2 bases; J trimming: 1 base; junction bases outside the gene matches: 7. The CDR3 loop spans 16 amino acids. Germline CDR1 MNHEY, CDR2 SVGAGI.

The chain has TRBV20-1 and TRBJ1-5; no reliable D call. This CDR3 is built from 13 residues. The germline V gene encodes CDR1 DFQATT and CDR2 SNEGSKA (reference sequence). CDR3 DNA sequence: TGCAATGCCACCGGCACCGGCAATCAGCCCCAGCATTTT. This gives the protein CNATGTGNQPQHF.

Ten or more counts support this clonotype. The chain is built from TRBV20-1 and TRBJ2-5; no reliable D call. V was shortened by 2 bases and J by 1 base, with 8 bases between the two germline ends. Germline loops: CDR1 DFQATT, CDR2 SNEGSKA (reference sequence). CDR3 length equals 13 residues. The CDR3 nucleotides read TGCAGTGCTAGATTGGTATTCCAAGAGACCCAGTACTTC. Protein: CSARLVFQETQYF.

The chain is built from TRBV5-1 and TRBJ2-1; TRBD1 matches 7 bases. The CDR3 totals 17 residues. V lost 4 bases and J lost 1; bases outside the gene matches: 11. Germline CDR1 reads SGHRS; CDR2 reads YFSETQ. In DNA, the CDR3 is TGCGCCAGCAGCCACCGGACAGGCGAGGGGTCCTACAATGAGCAGTTCTTC. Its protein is CASSHRTGEGSYNEQFF.

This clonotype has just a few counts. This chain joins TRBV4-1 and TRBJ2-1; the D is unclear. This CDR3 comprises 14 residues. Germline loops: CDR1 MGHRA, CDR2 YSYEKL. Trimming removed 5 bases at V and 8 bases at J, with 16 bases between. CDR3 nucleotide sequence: TGCGCCAGCAGCATAAGGTGGGCAGATTATGAGCAGTTCTTC. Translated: CASSIRWADYEQFF.

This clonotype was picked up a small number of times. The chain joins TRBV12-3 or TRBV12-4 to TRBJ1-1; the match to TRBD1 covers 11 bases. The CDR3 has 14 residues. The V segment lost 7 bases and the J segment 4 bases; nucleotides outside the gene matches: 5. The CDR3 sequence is CASTGQGAITEAFF. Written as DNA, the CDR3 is TGTGCCAGCACCGGACAGGGGGCAATCACTGAAGCTTTCTTT.

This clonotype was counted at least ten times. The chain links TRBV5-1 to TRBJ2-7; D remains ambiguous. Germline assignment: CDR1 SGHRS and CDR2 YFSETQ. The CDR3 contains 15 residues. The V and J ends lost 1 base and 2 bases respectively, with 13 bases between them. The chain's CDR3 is CASSLSFGLTYEQYF. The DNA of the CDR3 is TGCGCCAGCAGCTTGAGTTTCGGTCTAACCTACGAGCAGTACTTC.

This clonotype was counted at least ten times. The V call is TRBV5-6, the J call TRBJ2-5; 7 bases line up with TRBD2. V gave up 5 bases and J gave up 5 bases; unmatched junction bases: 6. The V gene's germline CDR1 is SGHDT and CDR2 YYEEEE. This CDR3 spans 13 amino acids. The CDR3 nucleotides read TGTGCCAGCAGTTTCGGGGGAGGGGAGACCCAGTACTTC. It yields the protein CASSFGGGETQYF. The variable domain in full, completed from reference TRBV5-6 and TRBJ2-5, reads DAGVTQSPTHLIKTRGQQVTLRCSPKSGHDTVSWYQQALGQGPQFIFQYYEEEERQRGNFPDRFSGHQFPNYSSELNVNALLLGDSALYLCASSFGGGETQYFGPGTRLLVL.

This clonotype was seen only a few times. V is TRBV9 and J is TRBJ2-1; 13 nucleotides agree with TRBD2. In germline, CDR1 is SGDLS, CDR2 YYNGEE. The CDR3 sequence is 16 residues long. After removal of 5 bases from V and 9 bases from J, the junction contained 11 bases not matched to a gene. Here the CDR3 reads CASRPLTSGGSSEQFF. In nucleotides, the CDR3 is TGTGCCAGCAGACCCCTGACTAGCGGGGGGTCGAGTGAGCAGTTCTTC.

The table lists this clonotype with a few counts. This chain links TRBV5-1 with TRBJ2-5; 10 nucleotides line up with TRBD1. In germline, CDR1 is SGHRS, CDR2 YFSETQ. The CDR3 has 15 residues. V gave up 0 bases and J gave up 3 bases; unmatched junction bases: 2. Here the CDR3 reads CASSLEGTGEETQYF. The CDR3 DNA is TGCGCCAGCAGCTTGGAGGGGACAGGGGAAGAGACCCAGTACTTC.

In DNA, the CDR3 is TGCGCCAGCAGCTTGGGAGGGGTCAGGAACACTGAAGCTTTCTTT. Translating gives CASSLGGVRNTEAFF. This rearrangement joins TRBV5-1 to TRBJ1-1; possible D gene TRBD1, 5 bases. V shed 0 bases and J shed 1 base, with 10 bases lying between them. This CDR3 region has 15 residues. Germline CDR1 is SGHRS and CDR2 is YFSETQ.

The CDR3 DNA reads TGTGCCAGCAGTTACGGACGGCTAGCTGGTACCGGGGAGCTGTTTTTT. Protein sequence: CASSYGRLAGTGELFF. The genes are TRBV6-5 and TRBJ2-2, with TRBD2 as a possible D gene (5 bases). The CDR3 length is 16 residues. Trimming pared 2 bases from V and 5 bases from J, leaving 15 bases between. Germline V CDR1 and CDR2: MNHEY, SVGAGI.

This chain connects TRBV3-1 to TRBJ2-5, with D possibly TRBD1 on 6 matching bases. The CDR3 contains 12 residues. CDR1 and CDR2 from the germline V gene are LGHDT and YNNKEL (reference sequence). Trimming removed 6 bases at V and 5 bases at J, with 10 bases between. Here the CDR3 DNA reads TGTGCCAGCAGACCCCAGGGGGAGACCCAGTACTTC. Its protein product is CASRPQGETQYF.

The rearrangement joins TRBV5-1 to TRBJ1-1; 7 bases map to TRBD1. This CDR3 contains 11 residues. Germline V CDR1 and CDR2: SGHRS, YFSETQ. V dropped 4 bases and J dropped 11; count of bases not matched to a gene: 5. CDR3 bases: TGCGCCAGCAGCACGGGACAGTCGGCTTTCTTT. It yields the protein CASSTGQSAFF.

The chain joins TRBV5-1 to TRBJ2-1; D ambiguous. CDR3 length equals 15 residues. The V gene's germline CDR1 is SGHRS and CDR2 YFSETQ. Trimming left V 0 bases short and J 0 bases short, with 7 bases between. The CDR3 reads CASSLVARSYNEQFF. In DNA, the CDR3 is TGCGCCAGCAGCTTGGTGGCGCGCTCCTACAATGAGCAGTTCTTC.

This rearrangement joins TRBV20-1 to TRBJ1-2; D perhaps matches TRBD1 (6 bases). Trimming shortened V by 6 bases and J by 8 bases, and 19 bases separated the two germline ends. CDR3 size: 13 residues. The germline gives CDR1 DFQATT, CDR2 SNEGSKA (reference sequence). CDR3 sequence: CSADPRGAGGYTF. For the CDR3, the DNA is TGCAGTGCAGACCCCCGGGGGGCGGGGGGCTACACCTTC.

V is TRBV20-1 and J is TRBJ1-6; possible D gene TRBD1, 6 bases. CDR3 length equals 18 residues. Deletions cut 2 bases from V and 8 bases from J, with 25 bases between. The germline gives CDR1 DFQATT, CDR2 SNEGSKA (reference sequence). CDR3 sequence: CSARLVGGEWRVDSPLHF. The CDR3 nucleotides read TGCAGTGCTAGACTTGTGGGGGGCGAATGGAGAGTAGATTCACCCCTCCACTTT.

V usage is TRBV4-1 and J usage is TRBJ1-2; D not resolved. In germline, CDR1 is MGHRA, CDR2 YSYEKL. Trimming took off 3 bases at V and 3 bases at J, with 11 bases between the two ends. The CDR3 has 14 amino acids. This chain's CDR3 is CASSHRGGHYGYTF. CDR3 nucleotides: TGCGCCAGCAGCCATCGGGGAGGGCACTATGGCTACACCTTC.

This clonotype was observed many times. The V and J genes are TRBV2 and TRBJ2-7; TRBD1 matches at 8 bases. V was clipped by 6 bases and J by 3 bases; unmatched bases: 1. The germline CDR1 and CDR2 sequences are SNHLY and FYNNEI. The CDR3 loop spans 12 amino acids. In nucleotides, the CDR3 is TGTGCCAGCAGAGACAGGGGCTACGAGCAGTACTTC. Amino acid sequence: CASRDRGYEQYF.

CDR3 residues: CASKRQGGSDTQYF. CDR3 sequence (DNA): TGTGCCAGCAAGCGACAGGGGGGATCAGATACGCAGTATTTT. The rearrangement joins TRBV2 to TRBJ2-3, with 9 bases identical to TRBD1. Germline CDR1 reads SNHLY; CDR2 reads FYNNEI. The V and J ends lost 7 bases and 4 bases, in that order; junction bases with no gene match: 6. The CDR3 consists of 14 residues.

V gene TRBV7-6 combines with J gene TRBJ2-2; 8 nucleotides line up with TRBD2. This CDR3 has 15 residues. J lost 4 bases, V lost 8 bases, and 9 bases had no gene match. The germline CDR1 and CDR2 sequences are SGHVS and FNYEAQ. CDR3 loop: CASGSAAGGTGELFF. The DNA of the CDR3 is TGTGCCAGCGGATCTGCGGCGGGGGGCACCGGGGAGCTGTTTTTT. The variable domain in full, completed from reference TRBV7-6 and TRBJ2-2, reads GAGVSQSPRYKVTKRGQDVALRCDPISGHVSLYWYRQALGQGPEFLTYFNYEAQQDKSGLPNDRFSAERPEGSISTLTIQRTEQRDSAMYRCASGSAAGGTGELFFGEGSRLTVL.

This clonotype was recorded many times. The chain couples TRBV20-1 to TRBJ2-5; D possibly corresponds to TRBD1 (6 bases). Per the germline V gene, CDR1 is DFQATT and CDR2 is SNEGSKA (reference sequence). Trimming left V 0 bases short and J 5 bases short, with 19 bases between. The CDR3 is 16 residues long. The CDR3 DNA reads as TGCAGTGCTAGAGATCTGAGGGGGAGCCCGAAGGAGACCCAGTACTTC. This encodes CSARDLRGSPKETQYF.

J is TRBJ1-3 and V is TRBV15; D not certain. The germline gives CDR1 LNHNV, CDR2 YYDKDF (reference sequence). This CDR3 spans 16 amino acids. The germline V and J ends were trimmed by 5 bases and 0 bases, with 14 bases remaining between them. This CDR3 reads CATSHTRRGSGNTIYF. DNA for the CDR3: TGTGCCACCAGCCATACCAGGCGGGGCTCTGGAAACACCATATATTTT. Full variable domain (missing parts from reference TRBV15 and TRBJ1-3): DAMVIQNPRYQVTQFGKPVTLSCSQTLNHNVMYWYQQKSSQAPKLLFHYYDKDFNNEADTPDNFQSRRPNTSFCFLDIRSPGLGDTAMYLCATSHTRRGSGNTIYFGEGSWLTVV.

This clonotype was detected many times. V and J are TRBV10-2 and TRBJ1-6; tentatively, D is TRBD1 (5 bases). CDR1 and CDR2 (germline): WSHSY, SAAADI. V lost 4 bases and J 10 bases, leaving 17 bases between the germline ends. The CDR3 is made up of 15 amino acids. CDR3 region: CASSARGVAESPLHF. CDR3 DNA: TGCGCCAGCAGTGCTAGAGGGGTAGCAGAATCACCCCTCCACTTT.

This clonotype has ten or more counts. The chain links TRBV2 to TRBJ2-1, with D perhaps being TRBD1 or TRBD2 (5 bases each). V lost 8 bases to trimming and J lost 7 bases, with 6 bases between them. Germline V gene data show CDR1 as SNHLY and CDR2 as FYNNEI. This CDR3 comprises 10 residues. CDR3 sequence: CASGGNEQFF. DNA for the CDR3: TGTGCCAGCGGGGGTAATGAGCAGTTCTTC.